This record looks at one TCR beta chain sequence and its context. As yet, its antigen is unknown. This record belongs to a study of blood T cells in healthy people across ages. Notes on the study in general: With age, beta diversity per million T cells declined roughly linearly, significantly by 40.

For the second PCR, which ran for 7 to 11 cycles, a sample-barcoded 5' primer and a J-beta primer mix were used. MiXCR was run by TCRdb on the 5' RACE reads, yielding one entry per CDR3 protein. Among about 970,000 distinct CDR3 sequences listed, approximately 50% were seen once. The V gene lost 0 bases and the J gene lost 7 bases, with 28 bases spanning the gap. The CDR3 runs to 19 residues. Germline values: CDR1 MNHEY, CDR2 SVGAGI. The rearrangement uses TRBV6-5 and TRBJ2-7, with TRBD2 as a possible D gene (6 bases). The source material was blood. This clonotype was obtained from a woman aged 55-70 years in good health. CDR3 sequence: CASSYSIPGGSGSRWEQYF. For the CDR3, the DNA is TGTGCCAGCAGTTACTCGATTCCCGGCGGTAGCGGCTCTAGGTGGGAGCAGTACTTC.